This is a list of T cell receptor beta chains from one sample in a study of cytomegalovirus exposure and HLA in healthy donors. The data were produced by immunoSEQ multiplex PCR, yet TCRdb's version contains in-frame clones alone and is incomplete. The table lists approximately 120,000 clones, just under 70% of them singletons. Sequenced input: PBMCs. Receptors were obtained from a woman aged 70-85 years in good health and CMV-seropositive. Each CDR3 is given with its conserved first and last residue. The order of the fields is D gene, V gene, J gene, clone size, CDR3 protein, CDR3 DNA. A D gene is named only where the DNA matches it firmly. Size is omitted from some rows. Given values are once, few, many or a class for expanded clones.

d_gene: TRBD1; v_gene: TRBV7-2; j_gene: TRBJ1-2; abundance: few; CDR3aa: CASSPLGQGAEGYTF; CDR3nt: TGTGCCAGCAGCCCGTTAGGACAGGGGGCGGAAGGCTACACCTTC
d_gene: NA; v_gene: TRBV10-3; j_gene: TRBJ1-2; abundance: NA; CDR3aa: CAISGNLADNYGYTF; CDR3nt: TGTGCCATCAGTGGCAACCTCGCAGATAACTATGGCTACACCTTC
d_gene: TRBD1; v_gene: TRBV30; j_gene: TRBJ1-1; abundance: few; CDR3aa: CAWTRQGGLINTEAFF; CDR3nt: TGTGCCTGGACCCGACAGGGGGGTCTTATTAACACTGAAGCTTTCTTT
d_gene: TRBD2; v_gene: TRBV5-4; j_gene: TRBJ2-5; abundance: NA; CDR3aa: CASSAGLEETQYF; CDR3nt: TGTGCCAGCAGCGCGGGACTAGAAGAGACCCAGTACTTC
d_gene: NA; v_gene: TRBV19; j_gene: TRBJ1-5; abundance: NA; CDR3aa: CASSRGGVQGNQPQHF; CDR3nt: TGTGCCAGTAGTAGGGGAGGGGTGCAGGGAAATCAGCCCCAGCATTTT
d_gene: NA; v_gene: TRBV10-2; j_gene: TRBJ2-7; abundance: once; CDR3aa: CASSDVGQLLGYEQYF; CDR3nt: TGCGCCAGCAGTGACGTCGGACAGCTCTTAGGTTACGAGCAGTACTTC
d_gene: TRBD1; v_gene: TRBV6-1; j_gene: TRBJ1-2; abundance: NA; CDR3aa: CASSDRTGGYGYTF; CDR3nt: TGTGCCAGCAGTGATAGGACAGGGGGCTATGGCTACACCTTC
d_gene: TRBD1; v_gene: TRBV7-9; j_gene: TRBJ2-3; abundance: NA; CDR3aa: CASSRQGDTGAGTDTQYF; CDR3nt: TGTGCCAGCAGCCGACAGGGAGACACAGGGGCGGGCACAGATACGCAGTATTTT
d_gene: TRBD1; v_gene: TRBV6-6; j_gene: TRBJ2-7; abundance: NA; CDR3aa: CASSGRTGGYEQYF; CDR3nt: TGTGCCAGCAGTGGAAGGACAGGGGGGTACGAGCAGTACTTC
d_gene: NA; v_gene: TRBV10-3; j_gene: TRBJ1-1; abundance: NA; CDR3aa: CAISESNWSEAFF; CDR3nt: TGTGCCATCAGTGAGTCGAACTGGTCTGAAGCTTTCTTT
d_gene: TRBD1; v_gene: TRBV6-5; j_gene: TRBJ1-6; abundance: NA; CDR3aa: CASSRDRGGGSPLHF; CDR3nt: TGTGCCAGCAGTCGCGATCGAGGGGGCGGTTCACCCCTCCACTTT
d_gene: TRBD1; v_gene: TRBV10-3; j_gene: TRBJ1-2; abundance: NA; CDR3aa: CATGTVGYGYTF; CDR3nt: TGTGCCACTGGGACAGTAGGCTATGGCTACACCTTC
d_gene: NA; v_gene: TRBV4-1; j_gene: TRBJ1-2; abundance: few; CDR3aa: CASSQSPSDGYTF; CDR3nt: TGCGCCAGCAGCCAGAGCCCTTCGGATGGCTACACCTTC
d_gene: NA; v_gene: TRBV7-7; j_gene: TRBJ2-3; abundance: NA; CDR3aa: CASSLGTGPTDTQYF; CDR3nt: TGTGCCAGCAGCTTAGGTACAGGACCCACAGATACGCAGTATTTT
d_gene: NA; v_gene: TRBV18; j_gene: TRBJ2-5; abundance: NA; CDR3aa: CASQITGQETQYF; CDR3nt: TGTGCCAGCCAAATCACGGGGCAAGAGACCCAGTACTTC
d_gene: NA; v_gene: TRBV2; j_gene: TRBJ1-3; abundance: NA; CDR3aa: CASGTAGTGNTIYF; CDR3nt: TGTGCCAGCGGAACGGCAGGTACTGGAAACACCATATATTTT
d_gene: TRBD2; v_gene: TRBV30; j_gene: TRBJ2-3; abundance: NA; CDR3aa: CAWSLTSGGGTQYF; CDR3nt: TGTGCCTGGAGTCTTACTAGCGGGGGGGGCACGCAGTATTTT
d_gene: NA; v_gene: TRBV11-2; j_gene: TRBJ2-3; abundance: few; CDR3aa: CASRTPAGGDTQYF; CDR3nt: TGTGCCAGCAGGACGCCAGCGGGTGGAGATACGCAGTATTTT